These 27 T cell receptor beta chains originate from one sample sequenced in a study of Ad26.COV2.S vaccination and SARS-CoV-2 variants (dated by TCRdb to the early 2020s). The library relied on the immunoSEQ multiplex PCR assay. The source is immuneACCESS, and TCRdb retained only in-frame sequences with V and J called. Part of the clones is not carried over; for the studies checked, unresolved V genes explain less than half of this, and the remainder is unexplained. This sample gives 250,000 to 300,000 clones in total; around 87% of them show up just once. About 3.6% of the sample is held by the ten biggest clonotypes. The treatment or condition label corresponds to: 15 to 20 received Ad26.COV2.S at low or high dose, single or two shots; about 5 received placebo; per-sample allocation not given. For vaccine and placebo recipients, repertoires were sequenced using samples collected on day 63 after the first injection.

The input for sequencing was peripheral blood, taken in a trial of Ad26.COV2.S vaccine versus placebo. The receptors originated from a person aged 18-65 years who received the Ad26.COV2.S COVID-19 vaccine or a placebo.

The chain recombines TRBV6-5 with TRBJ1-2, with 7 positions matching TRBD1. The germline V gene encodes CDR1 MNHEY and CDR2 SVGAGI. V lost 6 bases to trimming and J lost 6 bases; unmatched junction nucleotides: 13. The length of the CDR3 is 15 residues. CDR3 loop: CASRATQGQLDGYTF. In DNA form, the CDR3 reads TGTGCCAGCAGAGCTACACAGGGACAGCTCGATGGCTACACCTTC.

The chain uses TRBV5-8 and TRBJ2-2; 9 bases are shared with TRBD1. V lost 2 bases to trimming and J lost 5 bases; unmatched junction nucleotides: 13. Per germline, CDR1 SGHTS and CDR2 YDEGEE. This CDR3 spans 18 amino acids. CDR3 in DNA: TGTGCCAGCAGCTTTTTTAGGACAGGGGCGATCCGAACCGGGGAGCTGTTTTTT. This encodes CASSFFRTGAIRTGELFF.

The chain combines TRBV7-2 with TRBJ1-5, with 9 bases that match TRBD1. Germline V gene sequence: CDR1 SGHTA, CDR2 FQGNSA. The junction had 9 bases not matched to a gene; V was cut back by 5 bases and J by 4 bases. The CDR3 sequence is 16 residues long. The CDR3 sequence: CASSPQTGGGNQPQHF. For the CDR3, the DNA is TGTGCCAGCAGCCCCCAAACAGGGGGCGGGAATCAGCCCCAGCATTTT.

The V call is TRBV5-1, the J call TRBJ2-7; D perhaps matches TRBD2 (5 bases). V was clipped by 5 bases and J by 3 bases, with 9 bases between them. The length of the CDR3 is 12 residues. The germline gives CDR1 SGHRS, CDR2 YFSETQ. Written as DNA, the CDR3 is TGCGCCAGCAGAGAGGGTAACTACGAGCAGTACTTC. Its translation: CASREGNYEQYF.

In nucleotides, the CDR3 is TGTGCCACCAGCTCAGGGACAGCAGATACGCAGTATTTT. It yields the protein CATSSGTADTQYF. The rearrangement joins TRBV24-1 to TRBJ2-3, with 7 bases that match TRBD1. The CDR3 is made up of 13 amino acids. V shed 7 bases and J 4 bases; nucleotides not matched to a gene: 4. Germline-derived CDR1 and CDR2 are KGHDR and SFDVKD.

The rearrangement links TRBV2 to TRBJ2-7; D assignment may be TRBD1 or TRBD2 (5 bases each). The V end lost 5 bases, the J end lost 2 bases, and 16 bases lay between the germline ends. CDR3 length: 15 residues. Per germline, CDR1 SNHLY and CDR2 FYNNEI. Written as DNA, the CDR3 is TGTGCCAGCAGTCAGTACGGGACCGACCCCTACGAGCAGTACTTC. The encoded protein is CASSQYGTDPYEQYF. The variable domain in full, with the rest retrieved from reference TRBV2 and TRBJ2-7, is EPEVTQTPSHQVTQMGQEVILRCVPISNHLYFYWYRQILGQKVEFLVSFYNNEISEKSEIFDDQFSVERPDGSNFTLKIRSTKLEDSAMYFCASSQYGTDPYEQYFGPGTRLTVT.

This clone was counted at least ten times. CDR3 sequence: CATPGPGLHHEQYF. CDR3 nucleotides: TGTGCCACCCCAGGTCCGGGACTTCACCACGAGCAGTACTTC. V usage is TRBV2 and J usage is TRBJ2-7; the D gene is possibly TRBD2 (6 bases). CDR1 and CDR2 from the germline V gene are SNHLY and FYNNEI. Trimming left V 10 bases short and J 5 bases short, with 21 bases between. CDR3 size: 14 residues. Using reference TRBV2 and TRBJ2-7 for the parts outside the CDR3, the full variable domain is EPEVTQTPSHQVTQMGQEVILRCVPISNHLYFYWYRQILGQKVEFLVSFYNNEISEKSEIFDDQFSVERPDGSNFTLKIRSTKLEDSAMYFCATPGPGLHHEQYFGPGTRLTVT.

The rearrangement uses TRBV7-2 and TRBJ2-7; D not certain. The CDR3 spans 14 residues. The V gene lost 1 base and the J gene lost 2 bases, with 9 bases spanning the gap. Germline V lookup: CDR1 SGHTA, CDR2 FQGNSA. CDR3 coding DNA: TGTGCCAGCAGCTTAGGGGTGGCAACCTACGAGCAGTACTTC. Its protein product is CASSLGVATYEQYF. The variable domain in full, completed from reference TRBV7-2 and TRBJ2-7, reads GAGVSQSPSNKVTEKGKDVELRCDPISGHTALYWYRQSLGQGLEFLIYFQGNSAPDKSGLPSDRFSAERTGGSVSTLTIQRTQQEDSAVYLCASSLGVATYEQYFGPGTRLTVT.

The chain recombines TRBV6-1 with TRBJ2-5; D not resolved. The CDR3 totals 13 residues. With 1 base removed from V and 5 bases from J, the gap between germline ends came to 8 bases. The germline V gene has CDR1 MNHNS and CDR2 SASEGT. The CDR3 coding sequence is TGTGCCAGCAGTGAAGTCATTTGGGAGACCCAGTACTTC. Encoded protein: CASSEVIWETQYF.

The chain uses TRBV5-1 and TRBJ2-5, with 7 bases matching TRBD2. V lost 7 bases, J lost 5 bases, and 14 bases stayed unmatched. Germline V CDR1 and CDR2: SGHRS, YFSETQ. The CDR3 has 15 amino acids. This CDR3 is CASVGSQREGETQYF. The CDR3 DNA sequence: TGCGCCAGCGTTGGGTCCCAGCGGGAAGGCGAGACCCAGTACTTC.

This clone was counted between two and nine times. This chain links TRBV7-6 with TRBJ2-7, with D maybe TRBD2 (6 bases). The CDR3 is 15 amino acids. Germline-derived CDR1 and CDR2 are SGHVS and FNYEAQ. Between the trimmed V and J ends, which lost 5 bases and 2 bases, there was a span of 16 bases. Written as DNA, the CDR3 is TGTGCCAGCAGCCCCCAAGGCGGAGGGCCCTACGAGCAGTACTTC. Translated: CASSPQGGGPYEQYF.

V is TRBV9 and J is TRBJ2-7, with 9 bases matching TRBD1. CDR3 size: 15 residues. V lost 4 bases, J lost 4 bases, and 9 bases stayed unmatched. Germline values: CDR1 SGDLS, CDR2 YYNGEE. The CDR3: CASSLTGTGPYEQYF. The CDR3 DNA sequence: TGTGCCAGCAGCCTGACCGGGACAGGGCCATACGAGCAGTACTTC.

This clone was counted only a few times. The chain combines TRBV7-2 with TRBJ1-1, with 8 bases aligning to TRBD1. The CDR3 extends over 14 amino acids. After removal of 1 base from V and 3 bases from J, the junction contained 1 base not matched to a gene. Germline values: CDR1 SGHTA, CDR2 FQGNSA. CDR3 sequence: CASSLGRGHTEAFF. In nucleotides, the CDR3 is TGTGCCAGCAGCTTAGGCAGGGGGCACACTGAAGCTTTCTTT.

This CDR3 reads CASSVFGQANTGELFF. CDR3 DNA sequence: TGTGCCAGCAGCGTATTCGGACAGGCTAACACCGGGGAGCTGTTTTTT. The chain uses TRBV9 and TRBJ2-2; TRBD1 matches 7 bases. Germline V CDR1 and CDR2: SGDLS, YYNGEE. There are 16 residues in the CDR3. Trimming removed 1 base from V and 2 bases from J; junction bases left unmatched: 5.

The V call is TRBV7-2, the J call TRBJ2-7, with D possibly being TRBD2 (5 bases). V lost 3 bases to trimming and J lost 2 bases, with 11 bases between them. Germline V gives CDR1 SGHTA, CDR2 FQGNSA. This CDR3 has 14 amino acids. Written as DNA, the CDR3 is TGTGCCAGCAGCTTCGGACTGAGGACCTACGAGCAGTACTTC. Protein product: CASSFGLRTYEQYF.

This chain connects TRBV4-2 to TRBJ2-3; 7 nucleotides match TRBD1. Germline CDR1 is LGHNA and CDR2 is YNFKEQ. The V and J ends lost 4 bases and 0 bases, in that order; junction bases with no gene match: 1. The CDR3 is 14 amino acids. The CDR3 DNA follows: TGTGCCAGCAGCCCAGGGGGAAGCACAGATACGCAGTATTTT. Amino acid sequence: CASSPGGSTDTQYF.

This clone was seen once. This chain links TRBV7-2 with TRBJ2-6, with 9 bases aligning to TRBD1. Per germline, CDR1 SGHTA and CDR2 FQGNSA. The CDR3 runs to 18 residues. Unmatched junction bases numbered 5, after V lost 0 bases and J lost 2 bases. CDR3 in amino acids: CASSLARRTGAGANVLTF. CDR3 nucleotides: TGTGCCAGCAGCTTAGCGCGAAGGACAGGGGCTGGGGCCAACGTCCTGACTTTC.

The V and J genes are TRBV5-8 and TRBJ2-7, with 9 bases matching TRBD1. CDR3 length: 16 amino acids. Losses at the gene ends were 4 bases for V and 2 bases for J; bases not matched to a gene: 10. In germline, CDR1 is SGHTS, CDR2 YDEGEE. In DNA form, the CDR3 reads TGTGCCAGCAGCCCCAACCGGGACAGGGACCCCTACGAGCAGTACTTC. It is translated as CASSPNRDRDPYEQYF.

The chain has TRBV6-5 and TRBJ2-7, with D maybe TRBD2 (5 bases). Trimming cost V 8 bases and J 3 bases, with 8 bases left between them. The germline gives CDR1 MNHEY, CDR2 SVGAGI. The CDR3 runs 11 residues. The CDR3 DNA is TGTGCCAGCCTCCGGGGCTACGAGCAGTACTTC. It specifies CASLRGYEQYF.

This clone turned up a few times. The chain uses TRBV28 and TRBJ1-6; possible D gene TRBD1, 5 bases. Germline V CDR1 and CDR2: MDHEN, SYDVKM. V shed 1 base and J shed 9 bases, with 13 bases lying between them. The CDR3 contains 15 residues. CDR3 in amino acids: CASSLSPGRGSPLHF. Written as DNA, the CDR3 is TGTGCCAGCAGTTTATCCCCGGGAAGGGGTTCACCCCTCCACTTT.

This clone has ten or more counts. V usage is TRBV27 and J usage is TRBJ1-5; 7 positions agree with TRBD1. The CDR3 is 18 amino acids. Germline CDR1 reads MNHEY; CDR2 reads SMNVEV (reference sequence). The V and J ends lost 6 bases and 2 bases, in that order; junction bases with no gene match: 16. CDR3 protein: CASSLRQGWGSGNQPQHF. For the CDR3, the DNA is TGTGCCAGCAGCCTCAGACAGGGATGGGGGTCGGGCAATCAGCCCCAGCATTTT.

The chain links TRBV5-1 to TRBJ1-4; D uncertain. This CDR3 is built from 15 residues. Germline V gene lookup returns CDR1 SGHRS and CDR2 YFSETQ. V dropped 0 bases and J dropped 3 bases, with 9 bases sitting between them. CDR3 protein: CASSLVPGSNEKLFF. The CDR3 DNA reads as TGCGCCAGCAGCTTGGTTCCAGGTTCTAATGAAAAACTGTTTTTT.

DNA of the CDR3: TGCGCCAGCAGTCCTGAAGGGAGGGCCTTTGACAATGAGCAGTTCTTC. The encoded protein is CASSPEGRAFDNEQFF. The chain uses TRBV5-1 and TRBJ2-1; TRBD2 matches at 7 bases. The CDR3 runs 16 residues. Trimming at V came to 5 bases and at J to 5 bases, leaving 13 bases not matched to a gene. Germline V gene data show CDR1 as SGHRS and CDR2 as YFSETQ.

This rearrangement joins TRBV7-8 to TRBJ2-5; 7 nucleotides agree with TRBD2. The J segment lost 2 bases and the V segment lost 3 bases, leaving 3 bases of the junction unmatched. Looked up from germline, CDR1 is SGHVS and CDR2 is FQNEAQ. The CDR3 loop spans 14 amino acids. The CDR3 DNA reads TGTGCCAGCAGCTTGGGGACTACACAAGAGACCCAGTACTTC. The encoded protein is CASSLGTTQETQYF.

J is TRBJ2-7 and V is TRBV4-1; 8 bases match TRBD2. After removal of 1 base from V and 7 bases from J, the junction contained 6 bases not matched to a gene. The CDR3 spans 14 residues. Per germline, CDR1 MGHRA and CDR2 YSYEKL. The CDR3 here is CASSQGRVAGEQYF. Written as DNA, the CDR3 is TGCGCCAGCAGCCAAGGAAGGGTAGCGGGAGAGCAGTACTTC.

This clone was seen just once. In nucleotides, the CDR3 is TGTGCCAGCAGACCTTTAGGACAGGGGGCATATGGCTACACCTTC. Translating it yields CASRPLGQGAYGYTF. This rearrangement joins TRBV14 to TRBJ1-2; the match to TRBD1 covers 11 bases. The V gene's germline CDR1 is SGHDN and CDR2 FVKESK. The CDR3 is 15 residues long. Unmatched junction bases numbered 8, after V lost 6 bases and J lost 5 bases.

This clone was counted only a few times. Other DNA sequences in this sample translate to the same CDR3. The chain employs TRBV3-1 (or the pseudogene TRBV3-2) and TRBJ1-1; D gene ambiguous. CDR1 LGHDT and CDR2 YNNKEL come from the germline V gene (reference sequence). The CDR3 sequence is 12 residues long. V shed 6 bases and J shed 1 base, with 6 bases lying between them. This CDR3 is CASRRENTEAFF. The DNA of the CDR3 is TGTGCCAGCAGACGAGAGAACACTGAAGCTTTCTTT.